One and the same sample provided the 15 T cell receptor beta chains below, sequenced in a study of post-analysis software for immune sequencing data. The TCR beta cDNA libraries carried unique molecular identifiers. TCRdb analysed the PCR reads with MiXCR anew, one entry per CDR3 protein. Of 600,000 to 700,000 distinct CDR3 sequences listed, roughly three fifths were seen once; the top ten hold 10% to 12%. Study-wide results and caveats: Five TRBV segments occurring more often in patients than controls included TRBV5-6, TRBV5-1 and TRBV20-1.

Their specific antigens are unknown. The material sequenced was blood. These receptors all stem from a girl aged 2 to 9 with multiple sclerosis.

There are a few counts of this clonotype. The chain uses TRBV27 and TRBJ2-1; tentative D call: TRBD1 (5 bases). V lost 5 bases and J 9 bases, leaving 11 bases between the germline ends. From germline, CDR1 is MNHEY and CDR2 SMNVEV (reference sequence). The CDR3 covers 12 residues. The CDR3 DNA sequence: TGTGCCAGCAGTACCTGGGGCAGTGAGCAGTTCTTC. This codes for CASSTWGSEQFF.

This rearrangement joins TRBV6-5 to TRBJ2-7, with D perhaps TRBD1 (7 bases). The CDR3 runs 14 residues. Germline V gene lookup returns CDR1 MNHEY and CDR2 SVGAGI. The germline V and J ends were trimmed by 6 bases and 2 bases, with 14 bases remaining between them. In nucleotides, the CDR3 is TGTGCCAGCAGACTCAGGGGGGAGACCTACGAGCAGTACTTC. Translation: CASRLRGETYEQYF.

Only a few counts were recorded for this clonotype. V and J are TRBV7-9 and TRBJ2-7, with TRBD1 matching 8 bases. This CDR3 region has 15 residues. CDR1 SEHNR and CDR2 FQNEAQ come from the germline V gene (reference sequence). J lost 3 bases, V lost 1 base, and 5 bases had no gene match. The DNA of the CDR3 is TGTGCCAGCAGCTTAGTTGGGACAGGAGACTACGAGCAGTACTTC. Translating gives CASSLVGTGDYEQYF.

In its sample, this clonotype was seen a few times. This chain connects TRBV20-1 to TRBJ2-7; 8 bases fit TRBD2. The CDR3 extends over 14 amino acids. V shed 6 bases, J shed 6 bases, and the junction held 13 bases outside the gene matches. Germline-derived CDR1 and CDR2 are DFQATT and SNEGSKA (reference sequence). The CDR3 reads CSARDGGLDGEQYF. CDR3 DNA: TGCAGTGCACGGGACGGGGGACTAGACGGCGAGCAGTACTTC.

The chain has TRBV29-1 and TRBJ1-1, with 12 bases matching TRBD1. After removal of 7 bases from V and 12 bases from J, the junction contained 15 bases not matched to a gene. The CDR3 sequence is 14 residues long. Germline V gene lookup returns CDR1 SQVTM and CDR2 ANQGSEA. CDR3 in DNA: TGCAGCGCCGGTCCCGGGACAGGGGGCGAGGAGACTTTCTTT. The encoded protein is CSAGPGTGGEETFF.

The V and J genes are TRBV7-9 and TRBJ1-1; D is unresolved. The length of the CDR3 is 13 residues. Germline assignment: CDR1 SEHNR and CDR2 FQNEAQ (reference sequence). V lost 3 bases to trimming and J lost 5 bases, with 10 bases between them. CDR3 in amino acids: CASSFRVGTEAFF. The CDR3 DNA follows: TGTGCCAGCAGCTTCCGCGTGGGTACTGAAGCTTTCTTT.

The chain couples TRBV12-3 or TRBV12-4 to TRBJ1-2; the D is unclear. This CDR3 has 14 residues. V lost 7 bases to trimming and J lost 5 bases, with 17 bases between them. Here the CDR3 DNA reads TGTGCCAGCATATCTCCGCGTGGACCATATGGCTACACCTTC. This translates into CASISPRGPYGYTF.

This chain links TRBV5-1 with TRBJ2-6; D ambiguous. The CDR3 spans 17 residues. V was clipped by 5 bases and J by 2 bases, with 17 bases between them. Germline CDR1 reads SGHRS; CDR2 reads YFSETQ. Here the CDR3 DNA reads TGCGCCAGCAGTAACCGGCTAGGTGAAACTGGGGCCAACGTCCTGACTTTC. Protein product: CASSNRLGETGANVLTF.

This chain joins TRBV29-1 and TRBJ1-2, with 8 positions matching TRBD1. The CDR3 has 12 amino acids. Germline lookup yields CDR1 SQVTM and CDR2 ANQGSEA. J lost 7 bases, V lost 7 bases, and 8 bases had no gene match. The CDR3 nucleotides read TGCAGCGCGATACAGGGGGAAGGTGGCTACACCTTC. It specifies CSAIQGEGGYTF.

This chain connects TRBV4-1 to TRBJ2-1; a weak D match, TRBD2 (5 bases). V lost 5 bases, J lost 1 base, and 15 bases lay in between. Per the germline V gene, CDR1 is MGHRA and CDR2 is YSYEKL. The CDR3 is 16 amino acids. The CDR3 sequence is CASSAPLAISYNEQFF. As DNA, the CDR3 is TGCGCCAGCAGCGCCCCCTTAGCGATATCCTACAATGAGCAGTTCTTC.

The chain couples TRBV13 to TRBJ1-6, with D possibly matching TRBD1 (6 bases). V was clipped by 4 bases and J by 3 bases, with 22 bases between them. The CDR3 is 19 amino acids. Germline-derived CDR1 and CDR2 are PRHDT and FYEKMQ (reference sequence). In nucleotides, the CDR3 is TGTGCCAGCAGCTCCCGGGCCTTAACACAGGGCATCTATAATTCACCCCTCCACTTT. Protein product: CASSSRALTQGIYNSPLHF.

This clonotype appeared a few times. J is TRBJ2-1 and V is TRBV7-9, with 7 bases aligning to TRBD2. The CDR3 extends over 15 amino acids. V was pared by 10 bases and J by 0 bases, with 9 bases of the junction left unmatched. Germline V gene data show CDR1 as SEHNR and CDR2 as FQNEAQ (reference sequence). CDR3 amino acids: CATRILAVSYNEQFF. CDR3 nucleotides: TGTGCCACCCGGATCCTAGCGGTCTCCTACAATGAGCAGTTCTTC.

The V gene is TRBV15, the J gene TRBJ1-5, with a possible D match to TRBD1 (5 bases). The ends were cut back, 1 base at V and 0 bases at J, with 22 bases in the middle. Germline CDR1 reads LNHNV; CDR2 reads YYDKDF (reference sequence). The CDR3 spans 20 residues. This CDR3 is CATSRVGGSESGLSNQPQHF. CDR3 in DNA: TGTGCCACCAGCAGAGTGGGGGGATCCGAGAGTGGGCTTAGCAATCAGCCCCAGCATTTT. The full variable domain, with the rest looked up from reference TRBV15 and TRBJ1-5, is DAMVIQNPRYQVTQFGKPVTLSCSQTLNHNVMYWYQQKSSQAPKLLFHYYDKDFNNEADTPDNFQSRRPNTSFCFLDIRSPGLGDTAMYLCATSRVGGSESGLSNQPQHFGDGTRLSIL.

The rearrangement joins TRBV20-1 to TRBJ1-2, with a weak D call TRBD1 (6 bases). With 0 bases removed from V and 8 bases from J, the gap between germline ends came to 16 bases. The CDR3 runs to 14 residues. The V gene's germline CDR1 is DFQATT and CDR2 SNEGSKA (reference sequence). CDR3 residues: CSARDSRGAPGYTF. The CDR3, as DNA: TGCAGTGCTAGAGATTCAAGGGGGGCACCCGGCTACACCTTC.

The V and J genes are TRBV29-1 and TRBJ2-1, with D perhaps TRBD1 (6 bases). Germline CDR1 and CDR2: SQVTM and ANQGSEA. The CDR3 sequence is 12 residues long. V was trimmed by 6 bases and J by 9 bases, leaving 15 bases between them. CDR3 nucleotide sequence: TGCAGCGTAGCCACAGGGTCGGGTGAGCAGTTCTTC. Encoded protein: CSVATGSGEQFF.